This T cell receptor (beta chain) was recorded in a study of blood T cell repertoires in COVID-19. In the study overall: COVID-19 samples collected from the United States, Italy and Spain covered acute and convalescent phases. The analysed material was cDNA or gDNA that came from T cells, B-cell-depleted T cells, or PBMCs.

V lost 5 bases to trimming and J lost 8 bases; unmatched junction nucleotides: 4. This CDR3 region has 13 residues. Germline values: CDR1 SGHVS, CDR2 FQNEAQ. As processed by the authors: Estimation of nucleated cell counts was performed using reference gene primer amplification. Data came from immunoSEQ multiplex PCR; TCRdb stores just in-frame clones and leaves some out. Clone size and V and J calls were adopted from that table, with D and trimming inferred from the DNA. Of nearly 100,000 clones listed, around four fifths are singletons. This clone was recorded once. The sequenced material came from peripheral blood. The receptor was derived from a man in his sixties or seventies with acute or convalescent COVID-19. The chain employs TRBV7-8 and TRBJ1-2; 11 positions agree with TRBD1. In DNA form, the CDR3 reads TGTGCCAGCAGCCGGAGGACAGGGGGCGGCTACACCTTC. Its translation is CASSRRTGGGYTF. Full variable domain (remainder filled in from reference TRBV7-8 and TRBJ1-2): GAGVSQSPRYKVAKRGQDVALRCDPISGHVSLFWYQQALGQGPEFLTYFQNEAQLDKSGLPSDRFFAERPEGSVSTLKIQRTQQEDSAVYLCASSRRTGGGYTFGSGTRLTVV.